Listed here are 15 T cell receptor beta chains from one sample, sequenced in a study of T-cell memory formation after mild COVID-19. TCRdb re-called the 5' RACE reads through MiXCR, storing one row per CDR3 protein. The table lists 400,000 to 500,000 distinct CDR3 sequences, around 18% of them singletons. Sample: PBMCs or a T cell subset sorted from them (not recorded which). The source of these receptors is an adult woman who had mild COVID-19 (a few samples of this study predate the infection). Cell type and time point are not known.

Only a few counts were recorded for this clonotype. CDR3 DNA sequence: TGTGCCACCAGCAGATCTGACCTTCCCCCGGACGGCCGACAGACCCAGTACTTC. It translates to CATSRSDLPPDGRQTQYF. The chain has TRBV15 and TRBJ2-5, with D hard to call. With 2 bases removed from V and 6 bases from J, the gap between germline ends came to 25 bases. This CDR3 comprises 18 residues. Germline CDR1 is LNHNV and CDR2 is YYDKDF (reference sequence).

In this sample, this clonotype turned up a few times. The chain employs TRBV27 and TRBJ1-6; the match to TRBD1 covers 9 bases. The CDR3 has 15 amino acids. From germline, CDR1 is MNHEY and CDR2 SMNVEV (reference sequence). The junction had 7 bases not matched to a gene; V was cut back by 4 bases and J by 9 bases. The chain's CDR3 is CASSSGQGVGSPLHF. The CDR3, as DNA: TGTGCCAGCAGTTCGGGACAGGGAGTCGGTTCACCCCTCCACTTT.

The V call is TRBV6-4, the J call TRBJ2-7; D uncertain. V lost 1 base, J lost 5 bases, and 6 bases lay in between. The CDR3 spans 12 residues. Per the germline V gene, CDR1 is MRHNA and CDR2 is SNTAGT. CDR3 amino acids: CASSDYWNEQYF. CDR3 nucleotide sequence: TGTGCCAGCAGTGACTACTGGAACGAGCAGTACTTC.

This clonotype was counted only a few times. V and J are TRBV24-1 and TRBJ2-1; TRBD2 matches at 9 bases. V was clipped by 1 base and J by 2 bases; unmatched bases: 2. The CDR3 spans 16 residues. Germline CDR1 KGHDR, CDR2 SFDVKD. For the CDR3, the DNA is TGTGCCACCAGTGATTTTAGCGGGAGTACCTACAATGAGCAGTTCTTC. Its translation: CATSDFSGSTYNEQFF.

The rearrangement joins TRBV28 to TRBJ1-5, with D unclear. V lost 4 bases, J lost 3 bases, and 10 bases lay in between. This CDR3 has 14 residues. Germline V lookup: CDR1 MDHEN, CDR2 SYDVKM. In DNA, the CDR3 is TGTGCCAGCAGTTGGGATTATGACAATCAGCCCCAGCATTTT. Its translation is CASSWDYDNQPQHF.

The chain recombines TRBV10-3 with TRBJ2-3; either TRBD1 or TRBD2 may supply D (6 bases each). Germline V CDR1 and CDR2: ENHRY, SYGVKD. This CDR3 comprises 13 residues. V lost 8 bases and J lost 6, with 15 bases in between. The CDR3 protein is CAISGGAIDTQYF. CDR3 sequence (DNA): TGTGCCATCTCCGGGGGCGCGATTGATACGCAGTATTTT.

This clonotype was seen more than once but under ten times. CDR3 sequence reads: CASSSSREPRTQYF. CDR3 nucleotide sequence: TGTGCCAGCAGCTCATCCAGGGAGCCTCGGACCCAGTACTTC. This chain uses TRBV7-7 with TRBJ2-5; D is tentatively TRBD1 or TRBD2 (5 bases each). V was trimmed by 4 bases and J by 7 bases, leaving 16 bases between them. The CDR3 totals 14 residues. Germline values: CDR1 SSHAT, CDR2 FNYEAQ (reference sequence).

This clonotype was detected ten times or more. This chain joins TRBV5-1 and TRBJ1-4; D gene ambiguous. The CDR3 is 15 amino acids. Between the trimmed V and J ends, which lost 0 bases and 3 bases, there was a span of 9 bases. In germline, CDR1 is SGHRS, CDR2 YFSETQ. CDR3 coding DNA: TGCGCCAGCAGCTTGGTGGGGATGGCTAATGAAAAACTGTTTTTT. Protein: CASSLVGMANEKLFF.

The chain is built from TRBV20-1 and TRBJ1-1; 9 bases map to TRBD1. Germline V CDR1 and CDR2: DFQATT, SNEGSKA (reference sequence). This CDR3 is built from 12 residues. V trimming: 8 bases; J trimming: 1 base; junction bases outside the gene matches: 2. The CDR3 DNA reads as TGCAGTCAGGACAGGGGGAACACTGAAGCTTTCTTT. Translation gives CSQDRGNTEAFF.

Only a few counts were recorded for this clonotype. This chain uses TRBV5-1 with TRBJ2-7; 10 bases line up with TRBD1. The CDR3 loop spans 15 amino acids. CDR1 and CDR2 from the germline V gene are SGHRS and YFSETQ. J was trimmed by 3 bases and V by 4 bases; bases with no gene match: 7. The CDR3 DNA follows: TGCGCCAGCAGCCAGTCACGGACAGGGGGCTACGAGCAGTACTTC. Translating it yields CASSQSRTGGYEQYF.

This clonotype has at least ten counts. This CDR3 is CASSPSPRADEQYF. The CDR3 nucleotides read TGCGCCAGCAGCCCATCCCCCAGGGCGGACGAGCAGTACTTC. The J gene is TRBJ2-7, the V gene TRBV5-1; a possible D gene is TRBD1 (5 bases). The V end was cut by 4 bases, the J end by 5 bases, with 16 bases between. The CDR3 is made up of 14 amino acids. Per germline, CDR1 SGHRS and CDR2 YFSETQ.

The V gene is TRBV5-1, the J gene TRBJ2-7; TRBD1 is a possible D gene (5 bases). The V gene's germline CDR1 is SGHRS and CDR2 YFSETQ. This CDR3 region has 13 residues. Trimming stripped 0 bases from V and 6 bases from J, with 10 bases between. The CDR3 reads CASSLGLGLEQYF. Written as DNA, the CDR3 is TGCGCCAGCAGCTTGGGACTGGGGCTCGAGCAGTACTTC.

This clonotype was seen only a few times. The chain employs TRBV5-1 and TRBJ2-7, with D maybe TRBD1 (6 bases). The CDR3 extends over 15 amino acids. V was pared by 6 bases and J by 0 bases, with 16 bases between. Germline CDR1 reads SGHRS; CDR2 reads YFSETQ. The CDR3: CASTLGGGASYEQYF. The CDR3 nucleotides are TGCGCCAGCACCCTTGGTGGGGGCGCCTCCTACGAGCAGTACTTC.

V and J are TRBV7-3 and TRBJ2-3; D possibly corresponds to TRBD2 (6 bases). Per the germline V gene, CDR1 is SGHTA and CDR2 is FQGTGA. The V end was cut by 0 bases, the J end by 6 bases, with 10 bases between. The CDR3 loop spans 14 amino acids. CDR3 amino acids: CASSLTTSGDTQYF. CDR3 in DNA: TGTGCCAGCAGCTTAACGACCAGCGGGGATACGCAGTATTTT.

This clonotype was observed once. The chain employs TRBV19 and TRBJ1-2; 9 positions match TRBD1. V trimming: 8 bases; J trimming: 5 bases; junction bases outside the gene matches: 6. This CDR3 contains 13 residues. Germline assignment: CDR1 LNHDA and CDR2 SQIVND (reference sequence). CDR3 region: CASLTGTGYGYTF. The CDR3 DNA is TGTGCCAGTCTAACCGGGACAGGGTATGGCTACACCTTC.